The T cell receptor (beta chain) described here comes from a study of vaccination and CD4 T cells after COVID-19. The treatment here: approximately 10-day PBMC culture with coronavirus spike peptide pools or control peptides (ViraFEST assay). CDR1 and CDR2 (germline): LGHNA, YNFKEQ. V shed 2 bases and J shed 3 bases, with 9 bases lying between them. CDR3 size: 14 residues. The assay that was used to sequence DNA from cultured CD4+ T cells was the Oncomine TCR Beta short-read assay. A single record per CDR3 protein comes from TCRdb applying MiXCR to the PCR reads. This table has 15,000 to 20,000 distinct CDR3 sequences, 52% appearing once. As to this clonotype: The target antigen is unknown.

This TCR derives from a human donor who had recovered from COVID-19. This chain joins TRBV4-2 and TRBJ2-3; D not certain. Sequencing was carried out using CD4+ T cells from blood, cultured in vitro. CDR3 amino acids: CASSQTDRTDTQYF. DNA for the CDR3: TGTGCCAGCAGCCAAACGGACCGGACAGATACGCAGTATTTT.